The sequence of this T cell receptor beta chain was determined in a study of control samples from healthy donors and cancer patients. Trimming took off 2 bases at V and 4 bases at J, with 7 bases between the two ends. CDR1 and CDR2 from the germline V gene are LNHDA and SQIVND (reference sequence). The CDR3 runs 13 residues. Repertoires were generated with immunoSEQ multiplex PCR, while TCRdb's copy carries only in-frame clones and drops some. The table includes about 50,000 clones, around 94% detected once. Sequencing was carried out using blood. The TCR was taken from a man aged 30 to 39 in good health. This chain connects TRBV19 to TRBJ2-3, with D maybe TRBD2 (5 bases). For the CDR3, the DNA is TGTGCCAGTAGTATACGGGGAGCAGATACGCAGTATTTT. Its protein product is CASSIRGADTQYF.